The present entry profiles one T cell receptor (beta chain) with its context. Its antigen remains unidentified. Per-base qualities were not stored, and no clone one base away is much larger. The data originate from a study of blood T cell repertoires in COVID-19 (TCRdb year 2020). At the level of the whole study: Samples covering the acute and convalescent phases of COVID-19 were provided by collaborators in the United States, Italy and Spain. The samples were drawn from two sources: the first 160 participants of the ongoing ImmuneRACE study, and 1,000 to 1,500 subjects contributed by 6 global collaborators. The dataset comprised deeply sampled blood TCRbeta repertoires from subjects exposed to, actively infected with, or recovered from COVID-19. HLA class I and class II types, where available, came from metadata supplied by the sample provider rather than from assay-based typing. A freely available public database, intended as a resource for researchers studying the immune response to SARS-CoV-2, is where the repertoires were released. Nearly every sample came with metadata listing a de-identified subject ID, COVID-19 status, age in years and sex. The material from the prospective study consisted of cDNA or gDNA derived from T cells, B-cell-depleted T cells, or PBMCs.

Overall study outcomes, separate from this receptor: How much clinical and demographic metadata was included differed by source and by participant, and the metadata was provided uncurated.

TCRbeta CDR3 regions were amplified from genomic DNA by means of the immunoSEQ Assay, a bias-controlled multiplex PCR. The paper's processing steps were these. Within the assay, amplification of reference gene primers was used to estimate how many nucleated cells each sample contained. To quantify the absolute abundance of each unique TCRbeta CDR3 rearrangement, sequence reads were collapsed and filtered. Productive Simpson clonality was computed per sample as the square root of Simpson's diversity index over productive rearrangements. Drawn from immuneACCESS, this table holds only the in-frame rearrangements with V and J called that TCRdb kept. Clones are partly lost; checked studies trace under half to an unresolved V gene and leave the rest unexplained. That table furnishes V, J and clone size, whereas the DNA furnished D and trimming. The sample table records about 140,000 clones; 70% to 85% of these occur just once. The top ten clones comprise around 4% of the sample.

At the junction V is shortened by 6 bases and J by 3 bases; bases outside the gene matches: 10. The CDR3 spans 15 residues, from the cysteine through the phenylalanine. Of the read, only the CDR3 DNA is kept; its 45 bases are in frame from base 1. The germline V gene encodes CDR1 SGHNT and CDR2 YYREEE (reference sequence). Collaborating institutions collected whole blood in K2EDTA tubes following their own protocols. Collaborator samples were shipped for TCRbeta analysis as frozen whole blood, isolated PBMCs, or DNA extracted from either sample type. The sequence came from a man between 60 and 70 years old with acute or convalescent COVID-19. Source material: peripheral blood. Recombination linked TRBV5-4 to TRBJ2-3; TRBD1 aligns with 7 central bases. DNA sequence: TGTGCCAGCACCATAAAGACAGGGAATACAGATACGCAGTATTTT. Protein translation: CASTIKTGNTDTQYF.